Below, 13 T cell receptor beta chains from the same sample are listed, as sequenced in a study of neurological immune-mediated disorders. MiXCR, run by TCRdb on the 5' RACE reads, gives a single entry per CDR3 protein. Among around 130,000 distinct CDR3 sequences listed, about 3.4% were seen once. Specimen: PBMCs. Receptors originate from a woman aged 30 to 39 with multiple sclerosis.

This clonotype was seen at least ten times. CDR3 DNA: TGTGCCAGCAGCTCGGGGACAGCTGGCTACACCTTC. Its protein product is CASSSGTAGYTF. This sequence joins TRBV3-1 and TRBJ1-2; TRBD1 matches at 7 bases. The CDR3 covers 12 residues. V lost 5 bases, J lost 7 bases, and 4 bases stayed unmatched. Looked up from germline, CDR1 is LGHDT and CDR2 is YNNKEL (reference sequence).

This clonotype was recorded many times. This chain connects TRBV6-5 to TRBJ2-3; 10 nucleotides line up with TRBD2. Germline CDR1 and CDR2: MNHEY and SVGAGI. The J segment lost 0 bases and the V segment lost 8 bases, leaving 5 bases of the junction unmatched. This CDR3 region has 15 residues. This CDR3 is CASRLLAGSTDTQYF. CDR3 coding DNA: TGTGCCAGCCGATTACTAGCGGGGAGCACAGATACGCAGTATTTT.

At least ten counts were recorded for this clonotype. The chain links TRBV5-1 to TRBJ2-7; TRBD2 aligns across 7 bases. The length of the CDR3 is 13 residues. The germline gives CDR1 SGHRS, CDR2 YFSETQ. Trimming cost V 4 bases and J 0 bases; bases outside gene matches: 1. This CDR3 reads CASSGGVSYEQYF. CDR3 DNA: TGCGCCAGCAGCGGGGGGGTCTCCTACGAGCAGTACTTC.

This clonotype was observed many times. V usage is TRBV15 and J usage is TRBJ1-1; a possible D gene is TRBD1 (5 bases). The CDR3 sequence is 14 residues long. The V gene lost 2 bases and the J gene lost 1 base, with 8 bases spanning the gap. CDR1 is LNHNV and CDR2 is YYDKDF in the germline V gene (reference sequence). In nucleotides, the CDR3 is TGTGCCACCAGCAGATCGACAGCGAACACTGAAGCTTTCTTT. Translation gives CATSRSTANTEAFF.

The table lists this clonotype with many counts. The chain uses TRBV7-2 and TRBJ1-3; unclear D gene. CDR1 is SGHTA, CDR2 FQGNSA, per germline. CDR3 length: 17 amino acids. Trimming removed 0 bases at V and 5 bases at J, with 17 bases between. The CDR3 DNA follows: TGTGCCAGCAGCTTAGCCGTATTAACGGCCGCTAGAAACACCATATATTTT. Its protein product is CASSLAVLTAARNTIYF.

This clonotype has ten or more counts. V usage is TRBV20-1 and J usage is TRBJ2-1, with 15 bases aligning to TRBD2. Trimming cost V 4 bases and J 10 bases; bases outside gene matches: 8. The CDR3 runs to 15 residues. Germline V gives CDR1 DFQATT, CDR2 SNEGSKA (reference sequence). In DNA form, the CDR3 reads TGCAGTGCTATACCGGGACTAGCGGGAGGAAGGGAGCAGTTCTTC. This gives the protein CSAIPGLAGGREQFF.

This clonotype came up many times. The chain uses TRBV5-1 and TRBJ2-3; weak D call: TRBD2 (5 bases). Trimming left V 0 bases short and J 2 bases short, with 7 bases between. This CDR3 region has 14 residues. CDR1 and CDR2 from the germline V gene are SGHRS and YFSETQ. For the CDR3, the DNA is TGCGCCAGCAGCTTGGAGCGGCACACAGATACGCAGTATTTT. This codes for CASSLERHTDTQYF.

There are many counts of this clonotype. This rearrangement joins TRBV5-1 to TRBJ2-3; possibly TRBD2 for D (5 bases). The V gene's germline CDR1 is SGHRS and CDR2 YFSETQ. Trimming took off 0 bases at V and 2 bases at J, with 7 bases between the two ends. The length of the CDR3 is 14 residues. The CDR3, as DNA: TGCGCCAGCAGCTTGGGGACTTACACAGATACGCAGTATTTT. Translating it yields CASSLGTYTDTQYF.

This clonotype was observed at least ten times. This chain uses TRBV5-1 with TRBJ2-5; D is possibly TRBD1 or TRBD2 (6 bases each). V lost 0 bases and J lost 5, with 14 bases in between. The length of the CDR3 is 15 residues. Germline CDR1 SGHRS, CDR2 YFSETQ. Here the CDR3 reads CASSLASGAGETQYF. The CDR3 coding sequence is TGCGCCAGCAGCTTGGCCTCGGGGGCAGGGGAGACCCAGTACTTC.

This clonotype was picked up many times. This chain connects TRBV20-1 to TRBJ1-4; 7 bases line up with TRBD1. Germline V gene data show CDR1 as DFQATT and CDR2 as SNEGSKA (reference sequence). This CDR3 is 13 amino acids long. The ends lost 6 bases at V and 8 bases at J; junction bases unmatched: 9. CDR3 protein: CSATDRTYEKLFF. The CDR3 nucleotides are TGCAGTGCCACGGACAGGACTTACGAAAAACTGTTTTTT.

This clonotype appeared many times. The rearrangement links TRBV6-6 to TRBJ2-7; 7 nucleotides match TRBD2. Germline assignment: CDR1 MNHNY and CDR2 SVGAGI (reference sequence). J gave up 3 bases and V 5 bases, and 4 bases lay outside the gene matches. This CDR3 contains 13 residues. CDR3 in amino acids: CASSIPGGYEQYF. The CDR3 coding sequence is TGTGCCAGCAGTATCCCGGGGGGCTACGAGCAGTACTTC.

This clonotype was recorded at least ten times. The V call is TRBV5-1, the J call TRBJ2-3; 10 nucleotides agree with TRBD2. CDR1 SGHRS and CDR2 YFSETQ come from the germline V gene. V lost 0 bases to trimming and J lost 1 base; unmatched junction nucleotides: 2. This CDR3 contains 16 residues. The CDR3 DNA is TGCGCCAGCAGCTTGGCTAGCGGGGGCCGCACAGATACGCAGTATTTT. This sequence encodes CASSLASGGRTDTQYF.

The sample holds many counts of this clonotype. For the CDR3, the DNA is TGCAGCGTTGGCGGGAATGAGCAGTTCTTC. Translation: CSVGGNEQFF. This chain joins TRBV29-1 and TRBJ2-1; TRBD2 is a possible D gene (5 bases). V lost 4 bases and J lost 7, with 5 bases in between. Germline values: CDR1 SQVTM, CDR2 ANQGSEA. The CDR3 length is 10 residues.